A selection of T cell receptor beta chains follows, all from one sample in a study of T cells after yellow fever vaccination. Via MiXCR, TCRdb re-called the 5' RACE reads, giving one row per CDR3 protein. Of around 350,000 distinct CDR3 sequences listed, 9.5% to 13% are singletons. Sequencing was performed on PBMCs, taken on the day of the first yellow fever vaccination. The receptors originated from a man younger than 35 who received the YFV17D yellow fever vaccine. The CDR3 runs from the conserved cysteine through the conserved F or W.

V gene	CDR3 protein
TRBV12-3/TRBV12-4	CATSSTGSYGYTF
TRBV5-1	CASSPRTHAFAVETQYF
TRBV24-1	CATSDFRGSDSPLHF
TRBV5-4	CASSPGGSGQETQYF
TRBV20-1	CSAGRDRGNIQYF
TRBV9	CASSGGAGSTGELFF
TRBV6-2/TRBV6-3	CASSYARISGNTIYF
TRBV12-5	CASGLGQGNQPQHF
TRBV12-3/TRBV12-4	CASRTGLYTEAFF
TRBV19	CASSIGGNNSPLHF
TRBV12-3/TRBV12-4	CASSLEVSHIAKNIQYF
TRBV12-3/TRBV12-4	CASSRGQGLNTEAFF
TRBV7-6	CASSLMPSGVAGELFF
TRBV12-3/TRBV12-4	CASSFDSLTQPQHF
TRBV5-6	CASAPWKNTGELFF
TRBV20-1	CSGHGGNTDTQYF
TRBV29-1	CSAEFRDNEQFF
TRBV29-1	CSVEVDEQFF
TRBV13	CASSSTGRRKNIQYF
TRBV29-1	CSVDVLWDTQYF
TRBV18	CASSPNRDKANYGYTF
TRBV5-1	CASSLALNGQETQYF
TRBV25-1	CASSKSGTASGNTIYF
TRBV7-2	CASSFSEVTNYGYTF
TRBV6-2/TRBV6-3	CASSTGTSSPLHF
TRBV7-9	CASSPPPGLAEETQYF
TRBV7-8	CASSSYRDRDLKGYTF
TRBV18	CASSPPTGADTQYF
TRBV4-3	CASSQDRNRGLEDTEAFF
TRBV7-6	CASSFLTGARETQYF
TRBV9	CASSITGLDGYTF
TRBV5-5	CASKEADTQYF
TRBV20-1	CSAPVPSRTTNEQFF
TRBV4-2	CASSQGDSLNYGYTF
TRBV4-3	CASSQEEAGRDEKLFF
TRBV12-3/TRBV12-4	CASSWGPTYEQYF
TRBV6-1	CASSRSGGGHEQYF
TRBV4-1	CATEWGPGRTDTQYF
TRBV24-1	CATSDLRGGTDTQYF
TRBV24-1	CATSDPSTGELFF
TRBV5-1	CASSFRAGGPSTDTQYF
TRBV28	CASSRSTGATDTQYF
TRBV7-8	CASFTGSYEQYF
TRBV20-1	CSARRGGLYEQYF
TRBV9	CASSVAGGASTEAFF
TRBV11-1	CASSLRAGRVSGANVLTF
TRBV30	CAWATGSNQPQHF
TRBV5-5	CASSSGTGTSGNTIYF
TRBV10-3	CAISELGSGGPSTDTQYF
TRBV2	CASTPRVPGRLAKNIQYF
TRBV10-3	CAISDYNSGNTIYF
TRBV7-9	CASSPRQGSAYGYTF
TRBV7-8	CASSLRDRGRRGTDTQYF
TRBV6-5	CASSYWELTDTQYF
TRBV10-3	CTISSLVDRAYEQYF
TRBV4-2	CASSQETGANTEAFF
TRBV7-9	CASSLVRGAGNTIYF
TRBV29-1	CSVEPSGGLDTQYF
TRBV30	CAWSVLRGETNEKLFF
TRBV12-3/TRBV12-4	CASSSFSAGELFF